This T cell receptor (beta chain) was identified during a study of blood T cell repertoires in COVID-19. Study-level background: Sites in the United States, Italy and Spain provided acute and convalescent COVID-19 samples.

V was cut by 4 bases and J by 3 bases, with 6 bases left in between. Germline V lookup: CDR1 LGHDT, CDR2 YNNKEL (reference sequence). This CDR3 has 12 amino acids. Only in-frame clones appear in the TCRdb table, and some are missing; sequencing was by immunoSEQ multiplex PCR. The data hold roughly 70,000 clones, with approximately 80% observed a single time. Concerning this clone: This CDR3 is also generated by other DNA sequences in the sample.

The sequence was collected from a man aged 55 to 69 with COVID-19, enrolled during active disease. Sequencing was carried out using peripheral blood. The J gene is TRBJ1-1, the V gene TRBV3-1 (or the pseudogene TRBV3-2); the D is unclear. The CDR3 is CASSRRDTEAFF. The CDR3 DNA reads TGTGCCAGCAGCCGGAGGGACACTGAAGCTTTCTTT.